The 28 T cell receptor beta chains reported below all come from one sample, sequenced in a study of control samples from healthy donors and cancer patients. Assay: immunoSEQ multiplex PCR; the TCRdb copy retains only in-frame clones and omits some. The data contain some 100,000 clones, 80% to 95% of them singletons. The sequenced sample consisted of blood. These TCRs come from a human donor in good health. The donor label of this sample is uncertain.

The chain carries TRBV4-2 and TRBJ1-3; D gene unclear. The CDR3 is 17 amino acids. Trimming stripped 3 bases from V and 8 bases from J, with 23 bases between. Germline V lookup: CDR1 LGHNA, CDR2 YNFKEQ. CDR3 in DNA: TGTGCCAGCAGCCACGTGAGTAGGGAGTCTGCTCCGGACACCATATATTTT. The encoded protein is CASSHVSRESAPDTIYF.

The chain joins TRBV30 to TRBJ1-1; D gene unclear. V was cut by 5 bases and J by 0 bases, with 7 bases left in between. CDR3 length: 12 residues. CDR1 and CDR2 (germline): GTSNPN, SVGIG (reference sequence). The CDR3 loop is CAWRGVNTEAFF. For the CDR3, the DNA is TGTGCCTGGCGGGGAGTGAACACTGAAGCTTTCTTT.

A few counts support this clone. V and J are TRBV6-4 and TRBJ2-1; the match to TRBD1 covers 7 bases. V lost 2 bases, J lost 3 bases, and 4 bases stayed unmatched. Germline V lookup: CDR1 MRHNA, CDR2 SNTAGT. CDR3 length: 15 amino acids. The CDR3 DNA reads as TGTGCCAGCAGTGACGGACAGGCTGGCTACAATGAGCAGTTCTTC. As protein: CASSDGQAGYNEQFF.

The rearrangement joins TRBV6-5 to TRBJ2-7; D not resolved. Trimming shortened V by 5 bases and J by 0 bases, and 14 bases separated the two germline ends. The CDR3 is 15 residues long. The germline V gene encodes CDR1 MNHEY and CDR2 SVGAGI. The CDR3 sequence is CASSKSYTSSYEQYV. Here the CDR3 DNA reads TGTGCCAGCAGTAAAAGCTACACCAGCTCCTACGAGCAGTACGTC.

This chain links TRBV9 with TRBJ2-5; TRBD2 aligns across 7 bases. This CDR3 spans 17 amino acids. From germline, CDR1 is SGDLS and CDR2 YYNGEE. V dropped 0 bases and J dropped 2; count of bases not matched to a gene: 10. CDR3 DNA sequence: TGTGCCAGCAGCGTAGGGGCTGGGGGAGGGCTACAAGAGACCCAGTACTTC. Protein product: CASSVGAGGGLQETQYF.

This rearrangement joins TRBV3-1 (or the pseudogene TRBV3-2) to TRBJ1-2; perhaps TRBD1 as D (5 bases). The CDR3 contains 14 residues. Trimming left V 5 bases short and J 13 bases short, with 23 bases between. The germline V gene encodes CDR1 LGHDT and CDR2 YNNKEL (reference sequence). CDR3 residues: CASSYQGFWSNSTF. The CDR3 DNA is TGTGCCAGCAGCTATCAGGGATTTTGGAGCAACTCCACCTTC.

The chain is built from TRBV5-5 and TRBJ2-6; D gene uncertain. Germline CDR1 is SGHKS and CDR2 is YYEKEE (reference sequence). The germline V and J ends were trimmed by 1 base and 0 bases, with 2 bases remaining between them. The CDR3 covers 14 residues. CDR3 sequence: CASSLISGANVLTF. The CDR3 bases are TGTGCCAGCAGCTTGATCTCTGGGGCCAACGTCCTGACTTTC.

The J gene is TRBJ2-3, the V gene TRBV19; a weak D match, TRBD2 (6 bases). With 1 base removed from V and 2 bases from J, the gap between germline ends came to 13 bases. CDR3 length equals 16 residues. Germline loops: CDR1 LNHDA, CDR2 SQIVND (reference sequence). CDR3 in DNA: TGTGCCAGTAGTATAGGCGGGGCAGGGTCCACAGATACGCAGTATTTT. Translation gives CASSIGGAGSTDTQYF. The full variable domain, with the rest looked up from reference TRBV19 and TRBJ2-3, is DGGITQSPKYLFRKEGQNVTLSCEQNLNHDAMYWYRQDPGQGLRLIYYSQIVNDFQKGDIAEGYSVSREKKESFPLTVTSAQKNPTAFYLCASSIGGAGSTDTQYFGPGTRLTVL.

The genes are TRBV7-9 and TRBJ1-2; D might be TRBD1 (6 bases). The germline V gene encodes CDR1 SEHNR and CDR2 FQNEAQ (reference sequence). The CDR3 is 14 amino acids. Trimming shortened V by 5 bases and J by 8 bases, and 18 bases separated the two germline ends. CDR3 nucleotide sequence: TGTGCCAGCAGCCCCGGACAGCTAATGGACGGCTACACCTTC. Its translation is CASSPGQLMDGYTF. Full variable domain (remainder filled in from reference TRBV7-9 and TRBJ1-2): DTGVSQNPRHKITKRGQNVTFRCDPISEHNRLYWYRQTLGQGPEFLTYFQNEAQLEKSRLLSDRFSAERPKGSFSTLEIQRTEQGDSAMYLCASSPGQLMDGYTFGSGTRLTVV.

The V call is TRBV18, the J call TRBJ1-1; TRBD1 might be the D (5 bases). V lost 2 bases and J 4 bases, leaving 11 bases between the germline ends. The CDR3 is 14 residues long. Germline V gene sequence: CDR1 KGHSH, CDR2 LQKENI. The DNA for the CDR3 is TGTGCCAGCTCACCAGGGGGAGGGAGCACTGAAGCTTTCTTT. This gives the protein CASSPGGGSTEAFF.

V usage is TRBV7-3 and J usage is TRBJ2-5, with 11 positions matching TRBD2. The germline gives CDR1 SGHTA, CDR2 FQGTGA. The V and J ends lost 3 bases and 1 base, in that order; junction bases with no gene match: 1. This CDR3 spans 15 amino acids. This CDR3 reads CASSLLAGGQETQYF. The CDR3 DNA sequence: TGTGCCAGCAGCTTGCTAGCGGGGGGCCAAGAGACCCAGTACTTC.

This rearrangement joins TRBV30 to TRBJ1-1; D remains ambiguous. Germline V gene data show CDR1 as GTSNPN and CDR2 as SVGIG (reference sequence). V was cut by 0 bases and J by 2 bases, with 7 bases left in between. The CDR3 runs to 13 residues. CDR3 sequence (DNA): TGTGCCTGGAGTGTATTTGGTAACACTGAAGCTTTCTTT. It codes for CAWSVFGNTEAFF.

CDR3 DNA: TGTGCCAGTAGCCCGACAGGATCGGTTCCTGGAAACACCATATATTTT. Its translation is CASSPTGSVPGNTIYF. The chain is built from TRBV19 and TRBJ1-3; a weak D match, TRBD1 (6 bases). There are 16 residues in the CDR3. V gave up 6 bases and J gave up 2 bases, with 17 bases separating them. Germline loops: CDR1 LNHDA, CDR2 SQIVND (reference sequence).

The chain joins TRBV30 to TRBJ2-2; the D call may be TRBD1 or TRBD2 (6 bases each). V gave up 0 bases and J gave up 2 bases, with 10 bases separating them. Per germline, CDR1 GTSNPN and CDR2 SVGIG (reference sequence). This CDR3 is 15 amino acids long. This CDR3 is CAWSVGGPNTGELFF. The CDR3 coding sequence is TGTGCCTGGAGTGTAGGGGGGCCCAACACCGGGGAGCTGTTTTTT.

Only one count was recorded for this clone. The rearrangement links TRBV12-5 to TRBJ2-1; D tentatively fits TRBD1 or TRBD2 (5 bases each). This CDR3 spans 16 amino acids. Per germline, CDR1 LGHNT and CDR2 FRNRAP. Trimming cost V 4 bases and J 0 bases, with 13 bases left between them. This CDR3 reads CASGSGRLSSYNEQFF. DNA for the CDR3: TGTGCTAGTGGTTCGGGGCGGTTGAGCTCCTACAATGAGCAGTTCTTC.

J is TRBJ1-2 and V is TRBV2; D uncertain. The CDR3 is 14 residues long. Trimming took off 10 bases at V and 4 bases at J, with 19 bases between the two ends. Germline V gene data show CDR1 as SNHLY and CDR2 as FYNNEI. This CDR3 reads CATKTPLASYGYTF. CDR3 nucleotide sequence: TGTGCCACAAAGACCCCCCTCGCTTCCTATGGCTACACCTTC.

V gene TRBV27 combines with J gene TRBJ1-6, with D perhaps TRBD1 (5 bases). This CDR3 is built from 14 residues. Germline assignment: CDR1 MNHEY and CDR2 SMNVEV (reference sequence). Trimming left V 6 bases short and J 8 bases short, with 14 bases between. CDR3 DNA sequence: TGTGCCAGCAGGCCGAGGGTGGGGGATTCACCCCTCCACTTT. The encoded protein is CASRPRVGDSPLHF.

V is TRBV6-5 and J is TRBJ1-1; tentative D call: TRBD1 (5 bases). Looked up from germline, CDR1 is MNHEY and CDR2 is SVGAGI. V was trimmed by 2 bases and J by 4 bases, leaving 17 bases between them. The CDR3 extends over 16 amino acids. The CDR3 protein is CASSYGAHFGVTEAFF. DNA for the CDR3: TGTGCCAGCAGTTACGGGGCCCATTTCGGGGTCACTGAAGCTTTCTTT.

V gene TRBV7-2 combines with J gene TRBJ2-2; D possibly corresponds to TRBD1 (6 bases). The CDR3 is made up of 15 amino acids. Germline CDR1 SGHTA, CDR2 FQGNSA. V was trimmed by 2 bases and J by 3 bases, leaving 10 bases between them. CDR3 nucleotide sequence: TGTGCCAGCAGCTTAAGGGGGTTGGACACCGGGGAGCTGTTTTTT. This translates into CASSLRGLDTGELFF.

The table lists this clone with a count of one. This rearrangement joins TRBV5-1 to TRBJ1-2; 9 bases agree with TRBD1. This CDR3 region has 14 residues. Trimming removed 3 bases from V and 7 bases from J; junction bases left unmatched: 7. Germline V CDR1 and CDR2: SGHRS, YFSETQ. The CDR3 reads CASSSPDRGGGYTF. In DNA form, the CDR3 reads TGCGCCAGCAGCTCCCCGGACAGGGGAGGTGGCTACACCTTC.

The genes are TRBV5-5 and TRBJ2-2; a possible D gene is TRBD1 (5 bases). V shed 2 bases and J shed 6 bases, with 14 bases lying between them. The length of the CDR3 is 15 residues. The germline V gene encodes CDR1 SGHKS and CDR2 YYEKEE (reference sequence). The CDR3 nucleotides read TGTGCCAGCAGCTTTGGAGACAGTGGGGCCGGGGAGCTGTTTTTT. This codes for CASSFGDSGAGELFF.

The chain carries TRBV19 and TRBJ2-1; TRBD2 agrees at 8 bases. CDR3 length: 16 amino acids. Germline V gene lookup returns CDR1 LNHDA and CDR2 SQIVND (reference sequence). The V and J ends lost 3 bases and 10 bases, in that order; junction bases with no gene match: 14. CDR3 in DNA: TGTGCCAGTAGTATGAAGGCTCTAGCGGGCGGGCGGGAGCAGTTCTTC. Amino acid sequence: CASSMKALAGGREQFF.

A single count supports this clone. The chain has TRBV2 and TRBJ2-3; D gene ambiguous. CDR1 is SNHLY and CDR2 is FYNNEI in the germline V gene. This CDR3 has 14 residues. Trimming removed 3 bases from V and 0 bases from J, with 7 bases in between. This CDR3 is CASSDRSSTDTQYF. The DNA for the CDR3 is TGTGCCAGCAGTGACCGATCTAGCACAGATACGCAGTATTTT.

J is TRBJ1-5 and V is TRBV19, with D possibly matching TRBD1 (6 bases). The CDR3 consists of 14 residues. Germline V gene data show CDR1 as LNHDA and CDR2 as SQIVND (reference sequence). Trimming took 6 bases from V and 4 from J, leaving 13 bases between them. The CDR3 region has the DNA TGTGCCAGTAGCAGGCGGGGGCGGAATCAGCCCCAGCATTTT. Its translation is CASSRRGRNQPQHF.

This chain links TRBV7-2 with TRBJ1-2; possible D gene TRBD1, 5 bases. The V and J ends lost 4 bases and 0 bases respectively, with 9 bases between them. This CDR3 contains 14 residues. The germline CDR1 and CDR2 sequences are SGHTA and FQGNSA. The CDR3 sequence is CASSSGLTNYGYTF. CDR3 nucleotide sequence: TGTGCCAGCAGCTCGGGACTGACTAACTATGGCTACACCTTC.

The CDR3 coding sequence is TGTGCCAGCAGCCAAGGGAGCTCCTACGAGCAGTACTTC. Its protein is CASSQGSSYEQYF. The rearrangement links TRBV27 to TRBJ2-7; tentative D call: TRBD2 (5 bases). Germline V gives CDR1 MNHEY, CDR2 SMNVEV (reference sequence). Trimming shortened V by 6 bases and J by 0 bases, and 9 bases separated the two germline ends. This CDR3 comprises 13 residues.

On this clone itself: One junction end disagrees with the germline gene, perhaps due to a read error. The same CDR3 also results from other DNA sequences found in this sample. The chain carries TRBV28 and TRBJ1-4; D may be TRBD1 (5 bases). The CDR3 totals 13 residues. The germline V gene has CDR1 MDHEN and CDR2 SYDVKM. In DNA form, the CDR3 reads TGCGCCAGCAGTTTGGCAGGGAATGAAAAACTGTTTTTT. As protein: CASSLAGNEKLFF.

The chain combines TRBV15 with TRBJ2-5; D may be TRBD2 (5 bases). The CDR3 consists of 15 residues. Trimming took off 2 bases at V and 5 bases at J, with 15 bases between the two ends. CDR1 and CDR2 (germline): LNHNV, YYDKDF (reference sequence). The CDR3 loop reads CATSRLSSTGETQYF. The CDR3 region has the DNA TGTGCCACCAGCAGACTATCTAGCACCGGGGAGACCCAGTACTTC.